In this sample, the clone carrying this T cell receptor beta chain turned up once. Its antigen is unidentified. Clones were read by immunoSEQ multiplex PCR, and TCRdb kept only the in-frame ones, dropping some. The table records hundreds of thousands of clones, 92% of them present only once. The sample is drawn from a study of Ad26.COV2.S vaccination and SARS-CoV-2 variants. Study-wide points: Possibly, TCR breadth and depth analyses underestimated total T cell responses. Measurement of non-spike TCR breadth gave similar results in vaccine and placebo recipients. There was reportedly substantial breadth in spike-specific CD8+ and CD4+ T cell responses after vaccination.

The CDR3 consists of 17 residues. Trimming cost V 4 bases and J 5 bases; bases outside gene matches: 16. Germline V CDR1 and CDR2: MGHRA, YSYEKL. Sequenced material: peripheral blood, taken after recovery from COVID-19. The chain joins TRBV4-1 to TRBJ1-2; the match to TRBD1 covers 7 bases. The TCR sequence derives from a human donor who had recovered from COVID-19. This chain's CDR3 is CASSRRGPGTVLYGYTF. CDR3 sequence (DNA): TGCGCCAGCAGCCGCCGAGGACCTGGGACAGTACTTTATGGCTACACCTTC.